This is a list of T cell receptor beta chains from one sample in a study of Graves' ophthalmopathy and Graves' hyperthyroidism. TCRdb re-derived calls from the multiplex PCR reads in MiXCR, one entry per CDR3 protein. The profile shows approximately 480,000 distinct CDR3 sequences, around 15% of them singletons. What was sequenced was blood. These receptors all stem from a woman aged 25 to 39 with Graves' ophthalmopathy. CDR3s include the opening cysteine and the closing phenylalanine or tryptophan. Each record gives: CDR3 protein, CDR3 DNA, V gene, J gene, D gene, clone size. The D gene is left open where the match is weak. Clone size, where shown, is once, few, many, or a class for clones that have expanded.

CDR3: CASSQDQGYLYEQYF
DNA: TGCGCCAGCAGCCAAGATCAAGGCTATTTGTACGAGCAGTACTTC
V: TRBV4-3
J: TRBJ2-7
D: -
size: many

CDR3: CASKGGNRMNTEAFF
DNA: TGTGCCAGCAAGGGTGGTAACCGTATGAACACTGAAGCTTTCTTT
V: TRBV6-2/TRBV6-3
J: TRBJ1-1
D: -
size: many

CDR3: CASSPSTGGLGETQYF
DNA: TGTGCCAGCAGCCCAAGTACAGGGGGCTTGGGGGAGACCCAGTACTTC
V: TRBV7-8
J: TRBJ2-5
D: TRBD1
size: few

CDR3: CASTETQDGYTF
DNA: TGTGCCAGCACCGAAACTCAGGATGGCTACACCTTC
V: TRBV6-2/TRBV6-3
J: TRBJ1-2
D: -
size: many

CDR3: CASTPGGGRTEAFF
DNA: TGTGCCAGCACTCCGGGGGGGGGCAGGACTGAAGCTTTCTTT
V: TRBV6-1
J: TRBJ1-1
D: -
size: -

CDR3: CASSPPSDRVEQYF
DNA: TGTGCCAGCAGTCCCCCCTCGGACAGGGTCGAGCAGTACTTC
V: TRBV28
J: TRBJ2-7
D: TRBD1
size: many

CDR3: CASRDGPGDLYEQYF
DNA: TGTGCCAGCAGGGATGGCCCGGGGGATCTCTACGAGCAGTACTTC
V: TRBV6-1
J: TRBJ2-7
D: -
size: -

CDR3: CASSPTGVGEQYF
DNA: TGTGCCAGCAGTCCTACAGGGGTGGGCGAGCAGTACTTC
V: TRBV28
J: TRBJ2-7
D: TRBD1
size: few

CDR3: CAWSVRYTDTQYF
DNA: TGTGCCTGGAGTGTGCGATACACAGATACGCAGTATTTT
V: TRBV30
J: TRBJ2-3
D: -
size: few

CDR3: CASAFTGANTEAFF
DNA: TGTGCCAGCGCCTTTACAGGGGCCAACACTGAAGCTTTCTTT
V: TRBV12-3/TRBV12-4
J: TRBJ1-1
D: TRBD1
size: many

CDR3: CASSIDRGGPYEQYF
DNA: TGTGCCAGTAGTATAGATCGCGGCGGCCCTTACGAGCAGTACTTC
V: TRBV19
J: TRBJ2-7
D: -
size: many

CDR3: CASSRTGVDEQYF
DNA: TGTGCCAGCAGTCGGACAGGGGTAGACGAGCAGTACTTC
V: TRBV12-3/TRBV12-4
J: TRBJ2-7
D: TRBD1
size: many

CDR3: CATLSGGWSSYEQYF
DNA: TGTGCCACCCTCTCCGGCGGCTGGAGCTCCTACGAGCAGTACTTC
V: TRBV10-3
J: TRBJ2-7
D: -
size: many

CDR3: CASTLTPYEQYF
DNA: TGTGCCAGCACCCTGACTCCCTACGAGCAGTACTTC
V: TRBV6-1
J: TRBJ2-7
D: -
size: -

CDR3: CSSSIADSSYEQYF
DNA: TGTTCCAGTAGTATTGCGGACAGCTCCTACGAGCAGTACTTC
V: TRBV19
J: TRBJ2-7
D: -
size: -

CDR3: CATSRDREGATEAFF
DNA: TGTGCCACCAGCCGGGACAGGGAGGGTGCCACTGAAGCTTTCTTT
V: TRBV15
J: TRBJ1-1
D: TRBD1
size: many

CDR3: CASSFGTADYEQYF
DNA: TGTGCCAGCAGCTTCGGGACAGCGGATTACGAGCAGTACTTC
V: TRBV7-8
J: TRBJ2-7
D: TRBD1
size: many

CDR3: CASSSRPPGTGETYEQYF
DNA: TGTGCCAGCAGTTCCCGGCCTCCTGGGACAGGGGAAACCTACGAGCAGTACTTC
V: TRBV11-2
J: TRBJ2-7
D: TRBD1
size: -

CDR3: CASSLGTGWGETQYF
DNA: TGTGCCAGCAGCTTAGGTACTGGGTGGGGAGAGACCCAGTACTTC
V: TRBV11-1
J: TRBJ2-5
D: -
size: many

CDR3: CASSPSGRANGELFF
DNA: TGTGCCAGCAGTCCTAGCGGGAGGGCGAACGGGGAGCTGTTTTTT
V: TRBV6-1
J: TRBJ2-2
D: TRBD2
size: many

CDR3: CSVEVFSVDWENIKYF
DNA: TGCAGCGTTGAGGTCTTTAGCGTAGATTGGGAAAACATTAAGTACTTC
V: TRBV29-1
J: TRBJ2-4
D: -
size: many

CDR3: CASSLAGAQSPLHF
DNA: TGTGCCAGCAGTTTGGCGGGGGCGCAGTCACCCCTCCACTTT
V: TRBV27
J: TRBJ1-6
D: -
size: many

CDR3: CASSPLQGAEETQYF
DNA: TGTGCCAGCAGCCCCTTACAGGGGGCTGAGGAGACCCAGTACTTC
V: TRBV7-8
J: TRBJ2-5
D: TRBD1
size: many

CDR3: CASSLEGTSGGPRAYEQYF
DNA: TGTGCCAGCAGCCTCGAAGGGACTAGCGGGGGGCCCCGCGCCTACGAGCAGTACTTC
V: TRBV6-2/TRBV6-3
J: TRBJ2-7
D: TRBD2
size: many

CDR3: CSARGMAYEQYF
DNA: TGCAGTGCCAGGGGTATGGCCTACGAGCAGTACTTC
V: TRBV20-1
J: TRBJ2-7
D: -
size: many

CDR3: CASSLPAGRGEQYF
DNA: TGTGCCAGCAGCTTACCGGCAGGGCGGGGGGAGCAGTACTTC
V: TRBV7-9
J: TRBJ2-7
D: TRBD2
size: many

CDR3: CASSLALGGYGYAF
DNA: TGTGCCAGCAGCTTAGCTTTGGGGGGCTATGGCTACGCCTTC
V: TRBV7-9
J: TRBJ1-2
D: -
size: -

CDR3: CASSPGGGLAETQYF
DNA: TGCGCCAGCAGCCCGGGTGGAGGGTTAGCTGAGACCCAGTACTTC
V: TRBV5-1
J: TRBJ2-5
D: -
size: many

CDR3: CASSSTGGRNQPQHF
DNA: TGTGCCAGCAGTTCAACAGGGGGCAGGAATCAGCCCCAGCATTTT
V: TRBV28
J: TRBJ1-5
D: TRBD1
size: many

CDR3: CASSRRGLNTEAFF
DNA: TGCGCCAGCAGCCGGAGGGGGCTGAACACTGAAGCTTTCTTT
V: TRBV4-1
J: TRBJ1-1
D: TRBD1
size: many

CDR3: CSVPRTALVLGNQPQHF
DNA: TGCAGCGTTCCCCGGACCGCACTAGTTTTAGGCAATCAGCCCCAGCATTTT
V: TRBV29-1
J: TRBJ1-5
D: -
size: few

CDR3: CAWSPSTWVGELFF
DNA: TGTGCCTGGAGTCCTTCAACTTGGGTCGGGGAGCTGTTTTTT
V: TRBV30
J: TRBJ2-2
D: -
size: many

CDR3: CARRGRGDSPLHF
DNA: TGTGCCCGGAGGGGCAGGGGGGATTCACCCCTCCACTTT
V: TRBV30
J: TRBJ1-6
D: TRBD1
size: many

CDR3: CSSSLRGVYNSPLHF
DNA: TGTTCCAGCAGTTTACGTGGAGTCTATAATTCACCCCTCCACTTT
V: TRBV27
J: TRBJ1-6
D: -
size: -

CDR3: CASSLTGLTYGYTF
DNA: TGTGCCAGCAGTTTAACAGGGCTCACCTATGGCTACACCTTC
V: TRBV28
J: TRBJ1-2
D: -
size: many

CDR3: CASSPGEGRETQYF
DNA: TGTGCCAGCAGCCCCGGAGAGGGACGGGAGACCCAGTACTTC
V: TRBV27
J: TRBJ2-5
D: -
size: many

CDR3: CASLQGGRTEAFF
DNA: TGTGCCAGCCTACAGGGGGGAAGGACTGAAGCTTTCTTT
V: TRBV11-2
J: TRBJ1-1
D: TRBD1
size: -

CDR3: CASSESATGGRSPLHF
DNA: TGTGCCAGCAGTGAATCCGCGACAGGGGGCCGTTCACCCCTCCACTTT
V: TRBV2
J: TRBJ1-6
D: TRBD1
size: many

CDR3: CASSLSGFLGADEQYF
DNA: TGCGCCAGCAGCTTGTCGGGTTTTTTGGGGGCGGACGAGCAGTACTTC
V: TRBV5-1
J: TRBJ2-7
D: -
size: many

CDR3: CASRLPSGGNNEQFF
DNA: TGTGCCAGCAGACTTCCTAGCGGGGGGAACAATGAGCAGTTCTTC
V: TRBV6-1
J: TRBJ2-1
D: TRBD2
size: few

CDR3: CASSMRAISNYGYTF
DNA: TGTGCCAGTAGTATGCGAGCGATTTCTAACTATGGCTACACCTTC
V: TRBV19
J: TRBJ1-2
D: -
size: many

CDR3: CASRSGTGMHF
DNA: TGTGCCAGCAGATCCGGGACAGGGATGCATTTT
V: TRBV6-5
J: TRBJ1-5
D: TRBD1
size: many

CDR3: CASSQGRLTGELFF
DNA: TGTGCCAGCAGCCAAGGGAGGTTGACCGGGGAGCTGTTTTTT
V: TRBV14
J: TRBJ2-2
D: -
size: few